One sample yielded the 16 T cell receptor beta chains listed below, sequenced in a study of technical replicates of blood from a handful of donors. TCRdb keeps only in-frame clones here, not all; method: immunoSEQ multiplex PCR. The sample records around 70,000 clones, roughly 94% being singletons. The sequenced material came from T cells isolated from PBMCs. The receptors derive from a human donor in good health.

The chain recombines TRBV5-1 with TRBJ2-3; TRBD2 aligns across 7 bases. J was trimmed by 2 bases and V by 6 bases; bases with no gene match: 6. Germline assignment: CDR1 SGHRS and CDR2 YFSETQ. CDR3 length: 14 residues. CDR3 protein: CASTPSGATDTQYF. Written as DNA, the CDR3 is TGCGCCAGCACCCCTAGCGGAGCCACAGATACGCAGTATTTT.

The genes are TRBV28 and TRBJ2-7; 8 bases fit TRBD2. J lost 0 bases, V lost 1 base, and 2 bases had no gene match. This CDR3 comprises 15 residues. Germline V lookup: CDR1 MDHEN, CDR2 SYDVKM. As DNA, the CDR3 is TGTGCCAGCAGTTTATCCGGGACTAGCTCCTACGAGCAGTACTTC. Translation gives CASSLSGTSSYEQYF.

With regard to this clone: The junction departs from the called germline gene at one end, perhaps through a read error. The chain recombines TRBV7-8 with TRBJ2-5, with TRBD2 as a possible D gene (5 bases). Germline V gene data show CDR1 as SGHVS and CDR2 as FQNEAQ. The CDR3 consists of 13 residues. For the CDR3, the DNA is TGTGCCAGCAGCCTAGCTGGAGCCGAGACCCAGTACTTC. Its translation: CASSLAGAETQYF.

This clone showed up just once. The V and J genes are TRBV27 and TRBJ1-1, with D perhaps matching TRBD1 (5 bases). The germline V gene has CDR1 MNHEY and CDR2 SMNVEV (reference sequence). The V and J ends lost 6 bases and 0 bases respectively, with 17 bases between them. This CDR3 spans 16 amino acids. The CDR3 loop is CASSPRVALMNTEAFF. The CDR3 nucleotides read TGTGCCAGCAGCCCCAGGGTTGCCCTCATGAACACTGAAGCTTTCTTT.

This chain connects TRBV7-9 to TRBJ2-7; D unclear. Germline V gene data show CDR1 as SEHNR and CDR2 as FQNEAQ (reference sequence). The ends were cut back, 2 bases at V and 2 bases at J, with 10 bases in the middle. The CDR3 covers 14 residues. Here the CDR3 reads CASSLTQVAYEQYF. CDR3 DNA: TGTGCCAGCAGCTTAACTCAGGTAGCCTACGAGCAGTACTTC. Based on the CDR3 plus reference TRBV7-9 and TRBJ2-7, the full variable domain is DTGVSQNPRHKITKRGQNVTFRCDPISEHNRLYWYRQTLGQGPEFLTYFQNEAQLEKSRLLSDRFSAERPKGSFSTLEIQRTEQGDSAMYLCASSLTQVAYEQYFGPGTRLTVT.

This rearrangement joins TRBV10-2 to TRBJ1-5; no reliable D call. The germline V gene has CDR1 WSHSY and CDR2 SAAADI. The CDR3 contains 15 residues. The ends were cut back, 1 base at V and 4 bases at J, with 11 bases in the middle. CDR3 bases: TGCGCCAGCAGTGAGTTATGGGAGGGTAATCAGCCCCAGCATTTT. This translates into CASSELWEGNQPQHF.

The CDR3 protein is CASSAGQGAEQYF. CDR3 sequence (DNA): TGTGCCAGCAGTGCCGGACAGGGGGCCGAGCAGTACTTC. The chain links TRBV2 to TRBJ2-7; 11 positions match TRBD1. The CDR3 has 13 residues. V trimming: 4 bases; J trimming: 6 bases; junction bases outside the gene matches: 2. Per germline, CDR1 SNHLY and CDR2 FYNNEI. Drawing the rest from reference TRBV2 and TRBJ2-7, the complete variable domain is EPEVTQTPSHQVTQMGQEVILRCVPISNHLYFYWYRQILGQKVEFLVSFYNNEISEKSEIFDDQFSVERPDGSNFTLKIRSTKLEDSAMYFCASSAGQGAEQYFGPGTRLTVT.

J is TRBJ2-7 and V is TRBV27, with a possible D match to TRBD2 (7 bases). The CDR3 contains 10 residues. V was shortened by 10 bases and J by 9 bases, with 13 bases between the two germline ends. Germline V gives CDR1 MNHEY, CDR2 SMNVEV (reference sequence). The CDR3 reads CATPGEGQYF. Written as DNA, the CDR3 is TGTGCCACCCCAGGGGAGGGGCAGTACTTC.

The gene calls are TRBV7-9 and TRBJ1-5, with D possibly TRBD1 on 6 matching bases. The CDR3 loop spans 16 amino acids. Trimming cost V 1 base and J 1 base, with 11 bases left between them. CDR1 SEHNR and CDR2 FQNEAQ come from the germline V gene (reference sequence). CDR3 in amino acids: CASSLVGTSSNQPQHF. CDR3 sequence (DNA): TGTGCCAGCAGCTTAGTAGGGACAAGCAGCAATCAGCCCCAGCATTTT.

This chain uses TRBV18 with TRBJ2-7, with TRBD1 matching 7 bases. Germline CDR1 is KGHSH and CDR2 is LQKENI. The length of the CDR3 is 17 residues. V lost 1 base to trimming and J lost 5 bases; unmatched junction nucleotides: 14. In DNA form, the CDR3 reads TGTGCCAGCTCACCACAAGAGAGACAGGGTCCAGTCGACGAGCAGTACTTC. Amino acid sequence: CASSPQERQGPVDEQYF.

CDR3 region: CASAAGTGVNEQFF. The CDR3, as DNA: TGTGCCAGCGCCGCCGGGACAGGGGTTAATGAGCAGTTCTTC. V usage is TRBV6-5 and J usage is TRBJ2-1; TRBD1 agrees at 10 bases. This CDR3 is built from 14 residues. The V gene end was trimmed by 8 bases and the J gene end by 7 bases; junction bases not matched to a gene: 8. CDR1 and CDR2 (germline): MNHEY, SVGAGI.

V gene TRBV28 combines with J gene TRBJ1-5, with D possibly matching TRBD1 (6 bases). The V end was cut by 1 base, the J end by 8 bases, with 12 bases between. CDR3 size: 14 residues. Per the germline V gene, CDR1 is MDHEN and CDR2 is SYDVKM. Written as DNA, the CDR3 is TGTGCCAGCAGTTTATTAGGACCAGGGGAGCCCCAGCATTTT. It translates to CASSLLGPGEPQHF.

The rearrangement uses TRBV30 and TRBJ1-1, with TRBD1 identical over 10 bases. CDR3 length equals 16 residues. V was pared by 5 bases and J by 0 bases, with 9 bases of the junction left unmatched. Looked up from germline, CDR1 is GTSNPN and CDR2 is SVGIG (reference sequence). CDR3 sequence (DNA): TGTGCCTGGGAACCCGGGACAGGGGTCATGAACACTGAAGCTTTCTTT. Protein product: CAWEPGTGVMNTEAFF.

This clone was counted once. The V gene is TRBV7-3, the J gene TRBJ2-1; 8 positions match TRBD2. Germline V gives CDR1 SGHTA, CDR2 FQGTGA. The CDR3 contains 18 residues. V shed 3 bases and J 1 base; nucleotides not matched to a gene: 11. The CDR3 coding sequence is TGTGCCAGCAGCTTGCGGGGTCTACTAGCGGAGTCCTACAATGAGCAGTTCTTC. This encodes CASSLRGLLAESYNEQFF.

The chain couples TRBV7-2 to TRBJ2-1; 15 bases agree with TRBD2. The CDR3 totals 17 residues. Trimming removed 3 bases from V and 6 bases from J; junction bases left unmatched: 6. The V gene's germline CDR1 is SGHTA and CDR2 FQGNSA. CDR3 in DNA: TGTGCCAGCAGCTTGACCGGGACTAGCGGGAGGCTCAATGAGCAGTTCTTC. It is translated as CASSLTGTSGRLNEQFF.

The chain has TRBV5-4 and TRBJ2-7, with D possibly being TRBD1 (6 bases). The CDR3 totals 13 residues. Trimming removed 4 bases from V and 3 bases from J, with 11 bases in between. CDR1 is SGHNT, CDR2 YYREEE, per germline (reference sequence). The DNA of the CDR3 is TGTGCCAGCAGCCAGGGACAAGACTACGAGCAGTACTTC. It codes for CASSQGQDYEQYF.